The 25 T cell receptor beta chains given below trace back to one sample, sequenced in a study of cytomegalovirus exposure and HLA in healthy donors. Here immunoSEQ multiplex PCR was the method, and the copy in TCRdb shows in-frame clones only, minus some. The sample yields about 120,000 clones, more than 75% seen once. The sample comprised PBMCs. The origin of the receptors is a young woman in good health and CMV-seropositive.

This clone was recorded only once. In nucleotides, the CDR3 is TGTGCCAGCAGTGAAGACAGAAACTACGAGCAGTACTTC. Translation: CASSEDRNYEQYF. The J gene is TRBJ2-7, the V gene TRBV6-1; unclear D gene. Germline assignment: CDR1 MNHNS and CDR2 SASEGT. V dropped 1 base and J dropped 3 bases, with 7 bases sitting between them. The CDR3 covers 13 residues.

The chain links TRBV7-2 to TRBJ1-2; D remains ambiguous. V lost 5 bases to trimming and J lost 0 bases, with 4 bases between them. Germline assignment: CDR1 SGHTA and CDR2 FQGNSA. This CDR3 has 12 amino acids. The DNA for the CDR3 is TGTGCCAGCAGCCCTTCTAACTATGGCTACACCTTC. Its protein product is CASSPSNYGYTF.

On this clone itself: Different DNA sequences within this sample yield the same CDR3. The chain carries TRBV21-1 and TRBJ2-7; the table names TRBD1, a call not compared with the DNA. TRBV21-1 is tagged as a pseudogene. This CDR3 is 15 amino acids long. CDR3 DNA sequence: TGTGCCAGCAGCACACTTCCCGGGACACAGTACGAGCAGTACTTC. Translation gives CASSTLPGTQYEQYF.

The chain is built from TRBV6-1 and TRBJ2-1; D is unclear. V was shortened by 3 bases and J by 0 bases, with 6 bases between the two germline ends. Germline lookup yields CDR1 MNHNS and CDR2 SASEGT. The CDR3 is 14 amino acids. The CDR3 DNA reads as TGTGCCAGCAGTGAGGCGGCCTCCTACAATGAGCAGTTCTTC. Translation: CASSEAASYNEQFF.

This clone has only one observation. The V call is TRBV11-2, the J call TRBJ1-1; 7 positions match TRBD1. Germline V CDR1 and CDR2: SGHAT, FQNNGV. The CDR3 covers 15 residues. V lost 1 base, J lost 1 base, and 3 bases stayed unmatched. This CDR3 is CASSLGGTENTEAFF. In DNA form, the CDR3 reads TGTGCCAGCAGCTTAGGGGGGACAGAGAACACTGAAGCTTTCTTT.

The chain carries TRBV7-6 and TRBJ2-3, with D possibly matching TRBD1 (6 bases). Germline CDR1 SGHVS, CDR2 FNYEAQ. CDR3 size: 15 residues. Trimming took off 4 bases at V and 6 bases at J, with 17 bases between the two ends. CDR3: CASSSMGHSADTQYF. Here the CDR3 DNA reads TGTGCCAGCAGCTCGATGGGACACTCGGCGGATACGCAGTATTTT. Filled out from reference TRBV7-6 and TRBJ2-3, the complete variable domain reads GAGVSQSPRYKVTKRGQDVALRCDPISGHVSLYWYRQALGQGPEFLTYFNYEAQQDKSGLPNDRFSAERPEGSISTLTIQRTEQRDSAMYRCASSSMGHSADTQYFGPGTRLTVL.

This sequence joins TRBV2 and TRBJ1-5; D is possibly TRBD1 (5 bases). Germline V gene sequence: CDR1 SNHLY, CDR2 FYNNEI. V was clipped by 5 bases and J by 2 bases, with 13 bases between them. There are 15 residues in the CDR3. The CDR3 is CASSRRGDGNQPQHF. The CDR3 DNA sequence: TGTGCCAGCAGTCGGAGGGGCGATGGCAATCAGCCCCAGCATTTT.

This clone was recorded only once. This sequence joins TRBV25-1 and TRBJ1-5, with D perhaps TRBD1 (6 bases). The CDR3 consists of 14 residues. CDR1 and CDR2 (germline): MGHDK, SYGVNS. V dropped 8 bases and J dropped 3 bases, with 14 bases sitting between them. Here the CDR3 DNA reads TGTGCCAGCCAACTGGCAGGGGCCAATCAGCCCCAGCATTTT. It codes for CASQLAGANQPQHF. The variable domain in full, completed from reference TRBV25-1 and TRBJ1-5, reads EADIYQTPRYLVIGTGKKITLECSQTMGHDKMYWYQQDPGMELHLIHYSYGVNSTEKGDLSSESTVSRIRTEHFPLTLESARPSHTSQYLCASQLAGANQPQHFGDGTRLSIL.

The sample holds one count of this clone. The rearrangement uses TRBV9 and TRBJ2-5, with D perhaps matching TRBD1 (5 bases). The ends were cut back, 0 bases at V and 3 bases at J, with 12 bases in the middle. The germline V gene has CDR1 SGDLS and CDR2 YYNGEE. CDR3 length equals 15 residues. Here the CDR3 DNA reads TGTGCCAGCAGCGTAGATACAGGTTCTGAAGAGACCCAGTACTTC. Amino acid sequence: CASSVDTGSEETQYF. Full variable domain (missing parts from reference TRBV9 and TRBJ2-5): DSGVTQTPKHLITATGQRVTLRCSPRSGDLSVYWYQQSLDQGLQFLIQYYNGEERAKGNILERFSAQQFPDLHSELNLSSLELGDSALYFCASSVDTGSEETQYFGPGTRLLVL.

This chain connects TRBV27 to TRBJ1-1; TRBD1 aligns across 9 bases. With 6 bases clipped from V and 4 bases from J, the junction kept 6 bases outside the gene matches. Germline V gives CDR1 MNHEY, CDR2 SMNVEV (reference sequence). The CDR3 covers 14 residues. The CDR3: CASRSGTGTTEAFF. For the CDR3, the DNA is TGTGCCAGCAGATCCGGGACAGGGACCACTGAAGCTTTCTTT.

The chain employs TRBV6-1 and TRBJ1-1; 8 bases line up with TRBD1. Germline-derived CDR1 and CDR2 are MNHNS and SASEGT. Trimming removed 4 bases from V and 6 bases from J; junction bases left unmatched: 10. This CDR3 spans 15 amino acids. The CDR3 here is CASSGAGTGHPEAFF. In nucleotides, the CDR3 is TGTGCCAGCAGTGGAGCCGGGACAGGCCACCCTGAAGCTTTCTTT.

The chain has TRBV7-3 and TRBJ2-1, with TRBD2 matching 7 bases. The V segment lost 2 bases and the J segment 7 bases; nucleotides outside the gene matches: 8. In germline, CDR1 is SGHTA, CDR2 FQGTGA. The CDR3 runs 15 residues. The CDR3 sequence: CASSLAGDPWNEQFF. The CDR3 DNA sequence: TGTGCCAGCAGCTTAGCGGGGGACCCTTGGAATGAGCAGTTCTTC.

The V and J genes are TRBV7-2 and TRBJ2-2; possible D gene TRBD1, 6 bases. Per the germline V gene, CDR1 is SGHTA and CDR2 is FQGNSA. The CDR3 consists of 15 residues. V was shortened by 7 bases and J by 7 bases, with 19 bases between the two germline ends. The CDR3 DNA follows: TGTGCCAGCAAACTACTAGACTACAGGGTCGGGGAGCTGTTTTTT. Its translation: CASKLLDYRVGELFF.

The V and J genes are TRBV13 and TRBJ1-1; the match to TRBD1 covers 7 bases. Germline CDR1 and CDR2: PRHDT and FYEKMQ (reference sequence). V was clipped by 3 bases and J by 7 bases; unmatched bases: 8. CDR3 length: 14 residues. This CDR3 is CASSLGQRRLEAFF. As DNA, the CDR3 is TGTGCCAGCAGCTTGGGACAGCGAAGACTTGAAGCTTTCTTT.

V usage is TRBV6-5 and J usage is TRBJ1-2; no firm D call. The V and J ends lost 6 bases and 8 bases respectively, with 16 bases between them. The CDR3 sequence is 13 residues long. CDR1 is MNHEY and CDR2 is SVGAGI in the germline V gene. CDR3 coding DNA: TGTGCCAGCAGACCCGGGTTCCTAGTCGGCTACACCTTC. This sequence encodes CASRPGFLVGYTF.

The chain's CDR3 is CASSLGLTSGSFEETQYF. The DNA of the CDR3 is TGCGCCAGCAGCTTGGGCCTGACTAGCGGGAGTTTCGAAGAGACCCAGTACTTC. The rearrangement links TRBV5-1 to TRBJ2-5; 12 bases align to TRBD2. V gave up 0 bases and J gave up 3 bases; unmatched junction bases: 9. The CDR3 extends over 18 amino acids. CDR1 is SGHRS, CDR2 YFSETQ, per germline. The complete variable domain, with remaining parts taken from reference TRBV5-1 and TRBJ2-5, reads KAGVTQTPRYLIKTRGQQVTLSCSPISGHRSVSWYQQTPGQGLQFLFEYFSETQRNKGNFPGRFSGRQFSNSRSEMNVSTLELGDSALYLCASSLGLTSGSFEETQYFGPGTRLLVL.

This chain joins TRBV10-1 and TRBJ2-7; D is undetermined. V gave up 5 bases and J gave up 2 bases, with 4 bases separating them. The germline CDR1 and CDR2 sequences are WNHNN and SYGVQD (reference sequence). CDR3 size: 11 residues. This CDR3 is CASSLTYEQYF. The CDR3 nucleotides are TGCGCCAGCAGTCTTACCTACGAGCAGTACTTC.

V is TRBV6-5 and J is TRBJ1-3; 11 positions agree with TRBD1. V shed 5 bases, J shed 6 bases, and the junction held 3 bases outside the gene matches. The germline V gene has CDR1 MNHEY and CDR2 SVGAGI. The CDR3 loop spans 14 amino acids. The CDR3 loop reads CASSPDRGPNTIYF. The CDR3 bases are TGTGCCAGCAGTCCGGACAGGGGGCCAAACACCATATATTTT.

The count of this clone is one. The gene calls are TRBV11-3 and TRBJ1-2; possibly TRBD1 for D (5 bases). This CDR3 is 14 amino acids long. Trimming cost V 3 bases and J 8 bases, with 16 bases left between them. Germline values: CDR1 SGHNT, CDR2 YENEEA. The CDR3 spells CASSLSKQGRGYTF. As DNA, the CDR3 is TGTGCCAGCAGCTTGAGCAAGCAGGGAAGAGGCTACACCTTC.

This clone was counted between two and nine times. The chain employs TRBV5-1 and TRBJ1-6; 9 bases match TRBD1. The germline gives CDR1 SGHRS, CDR2 YFSETQ. J gave up 9 bases and V 1 base, and 5 bases lay outside the gene matches. CDR3 size: 15 residues. The CDR3 nucleotides read TGCGCCAGCAGCTTGCAACAGGGGGCAGGTTCACCCCTCCACTTT. This translates into CASSLQQGAGSPLHF. The whole variable domain, remainder taken from reference TRBV5-1 and TRBJ1-6, is KAGVTQTPRYLIKTRGQQVTLSCSPISGHRSVSWYQQTPGQGLQFLFEYFSETQRNKGNFPGRFSGRQFSNSRSEMNVSTLELGDSALYLCASSLQQGAGSPLHFGNGTRLTVT.

The chain carries TRBV21-1 and TRBJ1-1; TRBD1 is the table's D call, not checked against the DNA. TRBV21-1 counts as a pseudogene. CDR3 length: 18 amino acids. CDR3 bases: TGTGCCAGCAGCAAAGTCATGAGGGGGATAAGCGTTCGCACTGAAGCTTTCTTT. Translation gives CASSKVMRGISVRTEAFF.

The chain employs TRBV15 and TRBJ2-7; 7 positions agree with TRBD1. The CDR3 sequence is 16 residues long. Germline V lookup: CDR1 LNHNV, CDR2 YYDKDF (reference sequence). With V trimmed by 4 bases and J by 2 bases, 11 bases remained unmatched. This CDR3 is CATSTTSGTAPYEQYF. In nucleotides, the CDR3 is TGTGCCACCAGCACGACTTCCGGGACAGCTCCCTACGAGCAGTACTTC.

CDR3 region: CASSERLAGHTDTQYF. CDR3 in DNA: TGTGCCAGCAGCGAGCGACTAGCGGGACACACAGATACGCAGTATTTT. The rearrangement uses TRBV13 and TRBJ2-3; 11 positions match TRBD2. The CDR3 runs 16 residues. V lost 5 bases, J lost 2 bases, and 6 bases stayed unmatched. Germline V gives CDR1 PRHDT, CDR2 FYEKMQ (reference sequence). The full variable domain, rest sourced from reference TRBV13 and TRBJ2-3, is AAGVIQSPRHLIKEKRETATLKCYPIPRHDTVYWYQQGPGQDPQFLISFYEKMQSDKGSIPDRFSAQQFSDYHSELNMSSLELGDSALYFCASSERLAGHTDTQYFGPGTRLTVL.

This chain connects TRBV15 to TRBJ2-1; the match to TRBD2 covers 7 bases. With 6 bases clipped from V and 3 bases from J, the junction kept 11 bases outside the gene matches. The CDR3 spans 16 residues. CDR1 LNHNV and CDR2 YYDKDF come from the germline V gene (reference sequence). CDR3: CATSSVRDYLYNEQFF. The CDR3 DNA reads TGTGCCACCAGTTCCGTCCGGGACTACCTCTACAATGAGCAGTTCTTC.

The sample holds a few counts of this clone. This chain joins TRBV7-8 and TRBJ2-2; D call uncertain. CDR1 and CDR2 from the germline V gene are SGHVS and FQNEAQ. Trimming shortened V by 3 bases and J by 6 bases, and 5 bases separated the two germline ends. The CDR3 consists of 12 residues. Here the CDR3 reads CASSFHSGELFF. In nucleotides, the CDR3 is TGTGCCAGCAGCTTCCATTCCGGGGAGCTGTTTTTT.